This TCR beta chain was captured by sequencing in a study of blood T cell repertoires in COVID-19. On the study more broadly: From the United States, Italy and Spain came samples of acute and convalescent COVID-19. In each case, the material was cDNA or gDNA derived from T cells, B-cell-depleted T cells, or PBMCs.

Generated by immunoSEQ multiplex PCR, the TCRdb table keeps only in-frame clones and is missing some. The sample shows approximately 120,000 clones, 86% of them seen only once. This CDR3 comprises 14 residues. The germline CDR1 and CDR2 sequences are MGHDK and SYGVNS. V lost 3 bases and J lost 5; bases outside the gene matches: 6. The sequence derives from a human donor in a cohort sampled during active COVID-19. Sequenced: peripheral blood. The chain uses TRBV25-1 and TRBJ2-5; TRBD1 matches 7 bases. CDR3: CASSEPTGSETQYF. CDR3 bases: TGTGCCAGCAGTGAGCCGACAGGGTCGGAGACCCAGTACTTC. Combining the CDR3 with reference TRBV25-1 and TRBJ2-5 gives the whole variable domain EADIYQTPRYLVIGTGKKITLECSQTMGHDKMYWYQQDPGMELHLIHYSYGVNSTEKGDLSSESTVSRIRTEHFPLTLESARPSHTSQYLCASSEPTGSETQYFGPGTRLLVL.